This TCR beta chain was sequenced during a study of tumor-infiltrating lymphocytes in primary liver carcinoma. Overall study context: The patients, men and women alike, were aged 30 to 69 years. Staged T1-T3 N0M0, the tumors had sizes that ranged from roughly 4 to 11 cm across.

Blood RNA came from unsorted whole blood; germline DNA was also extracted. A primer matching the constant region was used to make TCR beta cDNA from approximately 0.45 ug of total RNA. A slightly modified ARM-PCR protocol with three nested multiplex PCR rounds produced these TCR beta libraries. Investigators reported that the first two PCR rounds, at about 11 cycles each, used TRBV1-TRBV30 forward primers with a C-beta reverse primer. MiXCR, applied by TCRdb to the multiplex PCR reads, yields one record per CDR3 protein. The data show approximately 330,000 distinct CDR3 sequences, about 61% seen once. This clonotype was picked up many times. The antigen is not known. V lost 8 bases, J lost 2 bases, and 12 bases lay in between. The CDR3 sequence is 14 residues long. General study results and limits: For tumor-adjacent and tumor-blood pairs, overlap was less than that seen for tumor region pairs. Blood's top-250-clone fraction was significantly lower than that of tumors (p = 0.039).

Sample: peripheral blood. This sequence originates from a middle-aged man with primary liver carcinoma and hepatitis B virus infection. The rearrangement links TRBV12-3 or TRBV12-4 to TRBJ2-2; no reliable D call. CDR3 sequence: CASLPHLNTGELFF. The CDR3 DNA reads TGTGCCAGCCTTCCCCACCTTAACACCGGGGAGCTGTTTTTT.